A single sample is the source of the 11 T cell receptor beta chains below, sequenced in a study of graft-versus-host responses after intestinal transplantation. Some clones are missing from TCRdb's copy, which holds only in-frame ones; the method was immunoSEQ multiplex PCR. The sample carries 25,000 to 30,000 clones, roughly 85% recorded once. Specimen: PBMCs, collected 450 to 460 days after intestinal transplantation. These receptors were collected from a human patient who received an intestinal transplant, so some T cells may come from the graft donor.

The rearrangement uses TRBV13 and TRBJ1-1; TRBD1 is a possible D gene (5 bases). The V gene's germline CDR1 is PRHDT and CDR2 FYEKMQ (reference sequence). The germline V and J ends were trimmed by 5 bases and 4 bases, with 11 bases remaining between them. The CDR3 is 13 amino acids. The CDR3 nucleotides are TGTGCCAGCAGCGGGGCAGGGATCACTGAAGCTTTCTTT. This sequence encodes CASSGAGITEAFF.

This chain joins TRBV5-1 and TRBJ1-3; a possible D gene is TRBD1 (6 bases). V was trimmed by 3 bases and J by 0 bases, leaving 13 bases between them. Germline CDR1 reads SGHRS; CDR2 reads YFSETQ. The CDR3 is 16 amino acids. For the CDR3, the DNA is TGCGCCAGCAGCTCGGGACATGCGAGCTCTGGAAACACCATATATTTT. Its protein is CASSSGHASSGNTIYF.

The chain has TRBV6-6 and TRBJ2-1, with D unresolved. Germline CDR1 reads MNHNY; CDR2 reads SVGAGI (reference sequence). V lost 6 bases and J 6 bases, leaving 18 bases between the germline ends. The CDR3 consists of 15 residues. CDR3 nucleotides: TGTGCCAGCAGATCCACATCGTTCCGGTCCAATGAGCAGTTCTTC. Translation gives CASRSTSFRSNEQFF.

This chain connects TRBV7-7 to TRBJ2-5, with 12 bases fitting TRBD2. V gave up 1 base and J gave up 5 bases; unmatched junction bases: 8. In germline, CDR1 is SSHAT, CDR2 FNYEAQ (reference sequence). This CDR3 region has 17 residues. The CDR3 coding sequence is TGTGCCAGCAGCTTAGGTTGGACTAGCGGGATATTGGAGACCCAGTACTTC. It yields the protein CASSLGWTSGILETQYF.

The rearrangement uses TRBV5-1 and TRBJ2-3; no definite D call. CDR3 length: 16 residues. Trimming left V 4 bases short and J 0 bases short, with 15 bases between. CDR1 is SGHRS and CDR2 is YFSETQ in the germline V gene. The CDR3 reads CASSGYKGTSTDTQYF. CDR3 nucleotide sequence: TGCGCCAGCAGCGGATACAAGGGAACTAGCACAGATACGCAGTATTTT.

This chain connects TRBV18 to TRBJ2-3, with D tentatively TRBD1 or TRBD2 (5 bases each). This CDR3 region has 16 residues. Trimming cost V 0 bases and J 0 bases, with 10 bases left between them. From germline, CDR1 is KGHSH and CDR2 LQKENI. CDR3 loop: CASSPPRGKSTDTQYF. The CDR3 coding sequence is TGTGCCAGCTCACCACCGAGGGGAAAGAGCACAGATACGCAGTATTTT. Drawing the rest from reference TRBV18 and TRBJ2-3, the complete variable domain is NAGVMQNPRHLVRRRGQEARLRCSPMKGHSHVYWYRQLPEEGLKFMVYLQKENIIDESGMPKERFSAEFPKEGPSILRIQQVVRGDSAAYFCASSPPRGKSTDTQYFGPGTRLTVL.

The V gene is TRBV6-6, the J gene TRBJ1-1; 10 bases match TRBD1. Germline V CDR1 and CDR2: MNHNY, SVGAGI (reference sequence). This CDR3 region has 15 residues. The V and J ends lost 2 bases and 1 base, in that order; junction bases with no gene match: 1. CDR3 sequence reads: CASSYGTGANTEAFF. CDR3 sequence (DNA): TGTGCCAGCAGTTACGGGACAGGGGCGAACACTGAAGCTTTCTTT.

The chain combines TRBV2 with TRBJ2-1; 7 positions match TRBD2. The germline V gene has CDR1 SNHLY and CDR2 FYNNEI. V was clipped by 4 bases and J by 8 bases; unmatched bases: 8. CDR3 length equals 14 residues. DNA for the CDR3: TGTGCCAGCAGTGGAAGGTTCGGGGGGTATGAGCAGTTCTTC. It is translated as CASSGRFGGYEQFF.

The chain has TRBV4-1 and TRBJ1-2; 7 bases are shared with TRBD1. V was clipped by 1 base and J by 4 bases; unmatched bases: 9. The germline V gene has CDR1 MGHRA and CDR2 YSYEKL. This CDR3 is built from 16 residues. The DNA for the CDR3 is TGCGCCAGCAGCCAAGGACCGGACAGGCCTGGCTATGGCTACACCTTC. Its translation is CASSQGPDRPGYGYTF.

The J gene is TRBJ2-5, the V gene TRBV5-6, with a weak D call TRBD1 (5 bases). The CDR3 has 14 amino acids. From germline, CDR1 is SGHDT and CDR2 YYEEEE. V was cut by 3 bases and J by 0 bases, with 9 bases left in between. CDR3 in DNA: TGTGCCAGCAGCTGGACAACGTACCAAGAGACCCAGTACTTC. This translates into CASSWTTYQETQYF.

The rearrangement uses TRBV7-3 and TRBJ1-5, with TRBD1 as a possible D gene (6 bases). Trimming removed 1 base from V and 3 bases from J, with 16 bases in between. Per germline, CDR1 SGHTA and CDR2 FQGTGA. The CDR3 is made up of 17 amino acids. CDR3 in amino acids: CASSLNRGADNNQPQHF. CDR3 DNA sequence: TGTGCCAGCAGCTTAAATCGGGGGGCAGATAACAATCAGCCCCAGCATTTT.